The present T cell receptor (beta chain) was sequenced within a study of regulatory T cells in long-lasting Graves disease. Relying on iRepertoire HTBI primers and Arm-PCR of CDR3 regions, the team built TCR beta libraries. Via MiXCR, TCRdb re-called the multiplex PCR reads, giving one row per CDR3 protein. Of 600,000 to 800,000 distinct CDR3 sequences listed, approximately 31% are singletons. V lost 8 bases, J lost 0 bases, and 13 bases lay in between. The CDR3 is 14 residues long. In germline, CDR1 is MDHEN, CDR2 SYDVKM. The time point is: persistent/refractory GD, antithyroid drugs over 5 years with positive TRAb. PBMCs provided the RNA from which the TCR library was made. This clonotype was seen ten or more times.

The V call is TRBV28, the J call TRBJ1-2; D is ambiguous. The TCR comes from a female donor with Graves disease. This specimen was peripheral blood mononuclear cells (PBMCs), taken when the disease was refractory, from a patient treated with antithyroid drugs. The CDR3 protein is CASGIPGPNYGYTF. The CDR3 DNA follows: TGTGCCAGCGGAATTCCGGGCCCTAACTATGGCTACACCTTC.